This TCR beta chain was profiled in a study of T-cell memory formation after mild COVID-19. Germline lookup yields CDR1 SEHNR and CDR2 FQNEAQ (reference sequence). Trimming took off 0 bases at V and 3 bases at J, with 11 bases between the two ends. The CDR3 extends over 15 amino acids. This clonotype has just a few counts. One entry per CDR3 protein, called by TCRdb with MiXCR from the 5' RACE reads. The sample lists some 110,000 distinct CDR3 sequences; over 10% were seen once. The chain employs TRBV7-9 and TRBJ1-1; D not resolved. The sequence derives from an adult woman who had mild COVID-19 (a few samples of this study predate the infection). Cell type and time point are not known. Sequenced material: PBMCs or a T cell subset sorted from them (not recorded which). CDR3 sequence reads: CASSLASRVDTEAFF. CDR3 nucleotide sequence: TGTGCCAGCAGCTTAGCGTCAAGGGTAGACACTGAAGCTTTCTTT.